This T cell receptor (beta chain) comes out of a study of T cells in Graves' hyperthyroidism and ophthalmopathy (dated by TCRdb to about 2019). Regarding the complete study: Peripheral blood samples were taken at the time of initial diagnosis, prior to any treatment. For training and testing, the 100 or so patients in the discovery cohort were randomly divided in a 7:3 ratio. Once sampling was done, hyperthyroidism patients were given methimazole at a starting dose of 30 mg daily, whereas ophthalmopathy patients were given high-dose intravenous methylprednisolone. TCR Vbeta CDR3 sequencing of roughly 140 peripheral blood samples (43 ophthalmopathy, under 80 hyperthyroidism and 17 progressor patients) is reported in the paper. In six Graves' hyperthyroidism patients, the study also compared T-cell repertoires from thyroid tissue with T-cell repertoires from blood. To identify TCR V-J signatures that set the groups apart, the researchers used a discovery cohort of about a hundred patients, made up of around 42 with Graves' ophthalmopathy and some 55 with stable Graves' hyperthyroidism. Prospective prediction of ophthalmopathy was tested in an independent validation cohort of approximately 19 hyperthyroidism patients and around 16 patients who later progressed to ophthalmopathy.

Notes on this clonotype: Which antigen it targets is not known. Per-base qualities were not stored, and no clone one base away is much larger.

Graves' hyperthyroidism was defined as stable when no progression to ophthalmopathy occurred over 18 months of follow-up. Hyperthyroidism patients were newly diagnosed, had a disease duration of under 2 months, and were aged 18 to 65 years. The study excluded patients with uncontrolled infections, other autoimmune diseases, pregnancy or lactation. Diagnoses were established on the basis of clinical symptoms, serum thyroxine and TRAb, thyroid ultrasound, and orbital computed tomography. PBMCs were separated from under 11 ml of fresh peripheral blood using Ficoll-Paque density gradient centrifugation. Trizol reagent was used to extract total RNA, and RNA quality was then checked on an Agilent 2100 Bioanalyzer. The study at large found these results: No statistical method was used to set the sample size in advance, and investigators knew the group allocation. Most expanded thyroid clonotypes (frequency above 0.001) were also found in blood, which suggests that blood repertoires may mirror thyroid immune responses. A model built on a 13 V-J signature distinguished ophthalmopathy from stable hyperthyroidism, reaching 85% to 90% sensitivity and under 84% specificity in cross-validation and 80%/75% in testing. In validation, progression to ophthalmopathy was predicted by the model with 70.59% sensitivity and 72.22% specificity, a median of roughly six months before onset.

The TCR beta CDR3 regions were amplified from the RNA transcripts. A first-round RT-PCR of the TCR CDR3 used the HTBI primer set with the Qiagen OneStep RT-PCR kit. Libraries were constructed in a second round of multiplex PCR, after which size selection and purification were carried out. Paired-end sequencing of the libraries was performed with 100 bp reads on an Illumina HiSeq2000. Concerning the study's data processing: SOAPnuke was used to process the raw data, with reads discarded if the reads contained adapters or uncalled bases, had a mean Phred below 15, or lacked an exact constant-primer or identifier match. High-quality paired reads were merged using COPE v1.2.5, and each unique nucleotide sequence was defined as a clonotype. Clonotypes were aligned to IMGT TRBV, TRBD and TRBJ reference segments using MiTCR v1.1. Analysis was restricted to V-J combinations with a frequency above 0.0001, which covered 98% to 99.2% of repertoires. The TCS score was defined as the ratio of F50 (clonal expansion) to E x V (chaos), calculated using BLOSUM62-based TCRdist between CDR3 peptides within each V-J. Welch's t-statistics and random forest reduced roughly 530 V-J features to some 14, which were used in a naive Bayes classifier (R e1071). The raw public data were reprocessed by TCRdb itself: fastp quality trimming at Q25, MiXCR clonotype calling, in-frame beta chains only. Every distinct CDR3 protein forms one entry, paired with its most common genes and DNA. These V and J calls originate from TCRdb's pipeline instead of the authors' own analysis. The sample includes over 150,000 distinct CDR3 sequences, with roughly a sixth observed a single time. 53% of the sample rests with the top ten.

Sequenced material: blood. The sequence came from a woman aged 50 to 60 with Graves' hyperthyroidism.

The CDR3 is CASSLGVSISRYNEQFF. The DNA sequence is as follows: TGCGCCAGCAGCTTGGGGGTCTCTATATCACGCTACAATGAGCAGTTCTTC. The rearrangement joined TRBV5-1 to TRBJ2-1; the D gene cannot be resolved reliably. Sequences SGHRS (CDR1) and YFSETQ (CDR2) are obtained from the germline V gene. The CDR3 holds 17 amino acids from the cysteine to the phenylalanine. The read is trimmed to its CDR3 DNA, 51 bases read in frame from base 1. A distance of 16 bases separates the germline ends of V and J, which lose 0 bases and 3 bases respectively.